This section outlines one T cell receptor (beta chain) sequence together with its context. Its antigen is currently unknown. With a much larger clone just one base away, this may be a read error. Each CDR3 protein gets one entry after TCRdb re-called the multiplex PCR reads with MiXCR. The sample yields more than 9,500 distinct CDR3 sequences, roughly 53% seen once. This entry comes from a study of breast tumors, draining lymph nodes, adjacent tissues. Study-level points and caveats: Tumor TCR diversity was below lymph nodes but above nontumor tissue.

The source material was breast tumor tissue. The sequence came from a female donor with breast cancer. Some clones in this sample may be carry-over from other donors' samples.

The CDR3 coding sequence is TGTGCCACTAGCCGGGCCGAGCAGTACTTC. Protein: CATSRAEQYF. The rearrangement uses TRBV6-5 and TRBJ2-7, with D possibly being TRBD2 (5 bases). Trimming removed 10 bases at V and 6 bases at J, with 10 bases between. Germline loops: CDR1 MNHEY, CDR2 SVGAGI. The CDR3 sequence is 10 residues long.